The clone carrying this T cell receptor (beta chain) was seen a handful of times. Its cognate antigen is unknown. The data were taken from a study of post-analysis software for immune sequencing data. About the research overall: Included among the disease courses, which were recorded for the cohort, were relapsing-remitting, secondary progressive and progressive-relapsing multiple sclerosis.

This CDR3 is 15 amino acids long. Trimming pared 5 bases from V and 13 bases from J, leaving 24 bases between. The germline V gene encodes CDR1 LNHNV and CDR2 YYDKDF (reference sequence). TCR beta cDNA libraries had unique molecular identifiers. Input populations of roughly 0.95 to 10 million T cells gave rise to some 500,000 cDNA molecules. TCRdb reprocessed the PCR reads via MiXCR and lists one record per CDR3 protein. Of 820,000 or so distinct CDR3 sequences listed, about 50% are singletons. Points from the study as a whole: In multiple sclerosis, normalized Chao1 diversity was significantly below that of controls. TRBV5-6, TRBV5-1 and TRBV20-1 were among roughly five TRBV segments more frequent in patients than controls.

The source material was blood. This chain joins TRBV15 and TRBJ2-4, with unresolved D. The receptor was derived from a girl aged 5-17 years with multiple sclerosis. The CDR3 reads CATSPPPGVHNEQYF. The CDR3 DNA follows: TGTGCCACCAGCCCCCCCCCGGGTGTCCACAATGAGCAGTACTTC.